The 2 T cell receptor beta chains given below trace back to one sample, sequenced in a study of blood T cells in healthy people across ages (dated by TCRdb to the mid-2010s). Library preparation used 5' RACE. For sequencing, an Illumina HiSeq 2500 was employed. The second PCR ran for about 7 to 11 cycles and used a J-beta primer mix along with a sample-barcoded 5' primer. TCRdb reanalyzed the raw reads on its own, using fastp at Q25 for trimming and MiXCR for clone calling, and kept in-frame beta chains. Merged by CDR3 protein, the rows form single entries marked with the most common genes and DNA. The sample table records hundreds of thousands of distinct CDR3 sequences; about 53% of these occur just once. The ten largest clones add up to approximately 40% of the sample. Sequenced: blood. The receptors shown here come from a man in his sixties in good health.

The chain links TRBV7-2 to TRBJ1-2; TRBD1 might be the D (6 bases). The V gene lost 4 bases and the J gene lost 8 bases, with 17 bases spanning the gap. The CDR3 length is 14 residues. The germline gives CDR1 SGHTA, CDR2 FQGNSA. CDR3: CASSSPPGARGYTF. In nucleotides, the CDR3 is TGTGCCAGCAGCTCCCCTCCGGGGGCGAGAGGCTACACCTTC.

V gene TRBV20-1 combines with J gene TRBJ1-4, with a weak D call TRBD1 (5 bases). CDR1 and CDR2 (germline): DFQATT, SNEGSKA (reference sequence). This CDR3 spans 14 amino acids. V lost 3 bases and J 3 bases, leaving 11 bases between the germline ends. CDR3 bases: TGCAGTGCTAGCTCAGGGAGTGCTAATGAAAAACTGTTTTTT. It is translated as CSASSGSANEKLFF.